This T cell receptor (beta chain) stems from a study of shared clonotypes between healthy human individuals. About the study: Each donor's CD4 naive and CD4 memory cells filled three plates apiece, CD8 naive two, and CD8 memory one.

The naive CD8 population came from CD45RO-negative cells selected for CCR7, without terminally differentiated effector memory CD45RA+ cells. The donors, healthy adults who were HIV-negative, had experienced no recent acute infections or vaccinations. Deep level was the assay's run setting. Assay used: immunoSEQ multiplex PCR; TCRdb lists only in-frame clones, some missing. The sample contains about 700,000 clones, roughly nine tenths of which appear only once. About this clone itself: Its antigen is unknown.

CDR3 length: 15 amino acids. CDR1 is SGHVS, CDR2 FQNEAQ, per germline. V lost 4 bases to trimming and J lost 5 bases, with 14 bases between them. Points from the study as a whole: Estimated richness was generally greater in naive than memory subsets.

This TCR came from a man younger than 40 in good health. This chain joins TRBV7-8 and TRBJ2-2, with D possibly TRBD2 on 6 matching bases. The sequenced sample consisted of naive CD8+ T cells sorted from blood. The CDR3 DNA reads TGTGCCAGCAGCTCCGGGACTCCGCTGACCGGGGAGCTGTTTTTT. Amino acid sequence: CASSSGTPLTGELFF.